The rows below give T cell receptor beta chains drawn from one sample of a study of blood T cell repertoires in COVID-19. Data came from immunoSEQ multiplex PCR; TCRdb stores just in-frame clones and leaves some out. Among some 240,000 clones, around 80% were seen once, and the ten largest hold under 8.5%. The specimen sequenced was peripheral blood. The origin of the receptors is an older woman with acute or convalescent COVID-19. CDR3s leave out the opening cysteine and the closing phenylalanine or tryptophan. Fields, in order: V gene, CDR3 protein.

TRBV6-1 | ASSEAAQVSGNTIY
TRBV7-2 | ASGSVGGPSMETQY
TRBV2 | ASREQGANTGELF
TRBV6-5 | ASSYSGGTTYEQY
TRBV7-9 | ASSLAVTGAEQY
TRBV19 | ASSIGAEQY
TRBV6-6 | ASSYSFSQGKETQY
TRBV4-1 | ASNLVDRGDSPLH
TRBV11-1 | ASSLRRGNSPLH
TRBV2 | ASSLNRDNEKLF
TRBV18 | ASSDRGPSPLH
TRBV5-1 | ASRASGGDQF
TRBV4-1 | ASSQVRHEQF
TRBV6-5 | ASTPPGATDTQY
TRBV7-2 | ASSLVTGAGEQY
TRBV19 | ASSIFQGNTEAF
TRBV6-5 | ASTRGPGTEAF
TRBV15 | ATSLTRGSYGYT
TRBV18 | ASSGASATDTQY
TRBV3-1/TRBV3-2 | ASSQWKTGYNEQF
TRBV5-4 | ASSPGTSTDTQY
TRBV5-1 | ASSRSGFSNTGELF
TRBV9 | ASSVVGTRGEQF
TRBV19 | ASNGQAGNQPQH
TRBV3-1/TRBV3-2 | ASRTSGNTGELF
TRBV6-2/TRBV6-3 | ASSLARSQPQH